Following are 16 T cell receptor beta chains from one sample sequenced in a study of metastatic and nonmetastatic thyroid tumors. Each patient went into thyroid surgery without having received any treatment. Through MiXCR, TCRdb re-clonotyped the PCR reads. This table holds roughly 20,000 clones, 28% found once. The sequenced material came from tumor tissue. Receptor source: a male donor with papillary thyroid cancer or a benign thyroid nodule (not recorded which). Some clones in this sample may be carry-over from other donors' samples.

The rearrangement joins TRBV28 to TRBJ2-7, with 10 bases matching TRBD1. Germline V gene data show CDR1 as MDHEN and CDR2 as SYDVKM. There are 16 residues in the CDR3. V gave up 5 bases and J gave up 13 bases; unmatched junction bases: 20. The CDR3: CASSPTGGGFSYEYYF. The CDR3 DNA follows: TGTGCCAGCAGTCCGACAGGGGGCGGTTTCTCCTACGAGTATTACTTC.

V and J are TRBV5-1 and TRBJ2-1; D uncertain. Germline-derived CDR1 and CDR2 are SGHRS and YFSETQ. V lost 6 bases to trimming and J lost 9 bases, with 13 bases between them. The CDR3 sequence is 12 residues long. CDR3 coding DNA: TGCGCCAGCAAGGACGGCCTAGGTGAGCAGTTCTTC. Protein product: CASKDGLGEQFF.

This clone was counted once. V is TRBV20-1 and J is TRBJ2-3; possibly TRBD2 for D (6 bases). The CDR3 extends over 16 amino acids. Germline CDR1 and CDR2: DFQATT and SNEGSKA (reference sequence). V dropped 3 bases and J dropped 0 bases, with 16 bases sitting between them. The CDR3 coding sequence is TGCAGTGCTAGTCCCGTGATTAGCGGAAGCACAGATACGCAGTATTTT. Protein product: CSASPVISGSTDTQYF.

By sample share, this clone is medium-sized. The chain is built from TRBV11-3 and TRBJ1-2, with D tentatively TRBD1 (5 bases). V was trimmed by 5 bases and J by 4 bases, leaving 23 bases between them. The CDR3 runs 17 residues. Looked up from germline, CDR1 is SGHNT and CDR2 is YENEEA. The CDR3 reads CASSQIAAGTGGYGYTF. The DNA of the CDR3 is TGTGCCAGCAGCCAAATCGCTGCCGGGACGGGTGGCTATGGCTACACCTTC. Full variable domain (missing parts from reference TRBV11-3 and TRBJ1-2): EAGVVQSPRYKIIEKKQPVAFWCNPISGHNTLYWYLQNLGQGPELLIRYENEEAVDDSQLPKDRFSAERLKGVDSTLKIQPAELGDSAVYLCASSQIAAGTGGYGYTFGSGTRLTVV.

The rearrangement uses TRBV2 and TRBJ2-2; the match to TRBD2 covers 7 bases. With V trimmed by 8 bases and J by 6 bases, 12 bases remained unmatched. This CDR3 contains 15 residues. Germline assignment: CDR1 SNHLY and CDR2 FYNNEI. The CDR3 spells CASLGNAGEAGELFF. CDR3 DNA: TGTGCCAGCCTTGGTAACGCGGGAGAGGCCGGGGAGCTGTTTTTT.

This clone was observed at least ten times. V usage is TRBV20-1 and J usage is TRBJ2-3; D is perhaps TRBD2 (6 bases). The germline V gene has CDR1 DFQATT and CDR2 SNEGSKA (reference sequence). V gave up 0 bases and J gave up 1 base, with 8 bases separating them. The CDR3 is made up of 14 amino acids. For the CDR3, the DNA is TGCAGTGCTAGAGAGCCGGGGGGCACAGATACGCAGTATTTT. Translating it yields CSAREPGGTDTQYF.

The genes are TRBV6-1 and TRBJ2-7; D is unresolved. The CDR3 consists of 11 residues. Germline V gene sequence: CDR1 MNHNS, CDR2 SASEGT. CDR3 loop: CAIILWDEQYF. In DNA form, the CDR3 reads TGTGCTATAATATTATGGGACGAGCAGTACTTC.

This clone has only a few counts. The genes are TRBV10-1 and TRBJ2-3; D gene ambiguous. CDR3 size: 16 residues. Germline CDR1 is WNHNN and CDR2 is SYGVQD (reference sequence). Deletions cut 0 bases from V and 1 base from J, with 11 bases between. The CDR3 sequence: CASSESNVQGTDTQYF. The CDR3 DNA reads TGCGCCAGCAGTGAGTCAAACGTTCAGGGCACAGATACGCAGTATTTT.

The CDR3 sequence is CASSAHDRDYGYTF. The CDR3 DNA reads TGTGCCAGCAGCGCCCACGACAGGGATTACGGCTACACCTTC. This chain uses TRBV7-9 with TRBJ1-2, with 7 bases identical to TRBD1. Per the germline V gene, CDR1 is SEHNR and CDR2 is FQNEAQ (reference sequence). There are 14 residues in the CDR3. With 5 bases clipped from V and 8 bases from J, the junction kept 11 bases outside the gene matches. Together with reference TRBV7-9 and TRBJ1-2, the CDR3 gives the full variable domain: DTGVSQNPRHKITKRGQNVTFRCDPISEHNRLYWYRQTLGQGPEFLTYFQNEAQLEKSRLLSDRFSAERPKGSFSTLEIQRTEQGDSAMYLCASSAHDRDYGYTFGSGTRLTVV.

In its sample, this clone was seen a few times. This chain uses TRBV11-3 with TRBJ2-5; D gene uncertain. The germline V gene encodes CDR1 SGHNT and CDR2 YENEEA. This CDR3 is built from 13 residues. Trimming took off 3 bases at V and 5 bases at J, with 10 bases between the two ends. CDR3 in DNA: TGTGCCAGCAGCTTTATGGATAAGGAGACCCAGTACTTC. This translates into CASSFMDKETQYF.

In its sample, this clone was seen many times. J is TRBJ2-3 and V is TRBV5-1; D is possibly TRBD1 (6 bases). Germline-derived CDR1 and CDR2 are SGHRS and YFSETQ. Trimming left V 4 bases short and J 0 bases short, with 9 bases between. The CDR3 extends over 14 amino acids. The CDR3 sequence is CASSIQGSTDTQYF. The CDR3 DNA is TGCGCCAGCAGCATACAGGGCAGCACAGATACGCAGTATTTT.

This clone was detected ten times or more. The gene calls are TRBV6-1 and TRBJ2-7; unclear D gene. CDR3 length equals 12 residues. Germline values: CDR1 MNHNS, CDR2 SASEGT. V lost 11 bases to trimming and J lost 1 base, with 12 bases between them. The DNA of the CDR3 is TGTGCCCTTTACTCGGATTCCTACGAGCAGTACTTC. It specifies CALYSDSYEQYF.

There are a few counts of this clone. This chain links TRBV27 with TRBJ2-7; D call uncertain. CDR3 length: 15 residues. The V end was cut by 6 bases, the J end by 3 bases, with 18 bases between. Germline CDR1 reads MNHEY; CDR2 reads SMNVEV (reference sequence). CDR3: CASRNAGGSGYEQYF. Written as DNA, the CDR3 is TGTGCCAGCAGAAATGCAGGCGGATCGGGCTACGAGCAGTACTTC.

The V and J genes are TRBV20-1 and TRBJ2-7; 7 positions match TRBD1. V trimming: 5 bases; J trimming: 2 bases; junction bases outside the gene matches: 6. This CDR3 comprises 13 residues. Germline-derived CDR1 and CDR2 are DFQATT and SNEGSKA (reference sequence). The CDR3 here is CSAFRDRAYEQYF. In DNA, the CDR3 is TGCAGTGCTTTCCGGGACAGAGCCTACGAGCAGTACTTC.

Judged by abundance, this clone is medium-sized. V usage is TRBV18 and J usage is TRBJ1-1; TRBD1 is a possible D gene (6 bases). The CDR3 has 16 amino acids. V was clipped by 0 bases and J by 2 bases, with 13 bases between them. The germline V gene has CDR1 KGHSH and CDR2 LQKENI. CDR3 loop: CASSPPSRGSNTEAFF. The CDR3 DNA is TGTGCCAGCTCACCACCGAGCAGGGGATCAAACACTGAAGCTTTCTTT.

This clone turned up a few times. This may come from a read error, since a much larger clone is one base off. The rearrangement links TRBV5-1 to TRBJ2-3, with 7 nucleotides matching TRBD2. Germline-derived CDR1 and CDR2 are SGHRS and YFSETQ. The CDR3 contains 15 residues. V lost 0 bases and J lost 5; bases outside the gene matches: 6. The CDR3 nucleotides read TGCGCCAGCAGCTTGGCGACTAGCATCGTAGATACGCAGTATTTT. It is translated as CASSLATSIVDTQYF. Supplemented by reference TRBV5-1 and TRBJ2-3, the full variable domain reads KAGVTQTPRYLIKTRGQQVTLSCSPISGHRSVSWYQQTPGQGLQFLFEYFSETQRNKGNFPGRFSGRQFSNSRSEMNVSTLELGDSALYLCASSLATSIVDTQYFGPGTRLTVL.